This TCR beta chain derives from a study of radiotherapy plus CTLA-4 blockade in lung cancer. Background on the study: Objective responses occurred in around 20% of patients; around 31% had disease control. Points from the study as a whole: Early clonal dynamics of blood T cells, together with interferon-beta, were reported as the best response predictor. Blood saw expansion of tumor-derived TCR clones after radiotherapy plus ipilimumab.

Assay: immunoSEQ multiplex PCR; the TCRdb copy retains only in-frame clones and omits some. This sample carries 85,000 to 100,000 clones, more than 70% of them seen once, and the ten largest clones take over 13%. About this clone itself: The target antigen is unknown.

Participants had chemo-refractory metastatic non-small-cell lung cancer and were treated with focal radiation plus ipilimumab CTLA-4 blockade. CDR1 is MRHNA and CDR2 is SNTAGT in the germline V gene. This CDR3 spans 17 amino acids. After removal of 4 bases from V and 0 bases from J, the junction contained 12 bases not matched to a gene. The origin of this receptor is a human donor with non-small cell lung cancer that progressed on radiotherapy plus ipilimumab. This sequence joins TRBV6-4 and TRBJ2-7; TRBD2 matches at 7 bases. Sequencing used peripheral blood, obtained from a patient treated with radiotherapy plus ipilimumab. In nucleotides, the CDR3 is TGTGCCAGCAGTGGCTCCGGGACTAATATACACTCCTACGAGCAGTACTTC. It specifies CASSGSGTNIHSYEQYF.